The sequence of this T cell receptor (beta chain) was determined in a study of shared clonotypes between healthy human individuals (dated by TCRdb to the early 2020s). A note on the overall study: The cohort included a few men and a couple of women between 18 and 49 years of age. To estimate repertoire size and how much clonotype sharing occurs between individuals, the study deeply sequenced the blood TCR repertoires of about five healthy adults. Per donor, leukapheresis produced somewhere between about 0.94 and 8.9 billion PBMCs. For each donor, CD4 naive and CD4 memory were each given three plates, CD8 naive was given two plates, and CD8 memory was given one plate. To increase sequencing depth and limit assay-specific biases, different laboratories used diverse techniques to prepare libraries and sequence TCR repertoires. The investigation overall reported the following: Pairwise subsampling indicated that sequencing depth was expected to affect the degree of clonotype sharing among donors. Sampling was restricted to blood, and TCR repertoires in tissue are likely to differ from TCR repertoires in blood. Because the study included a small number of donors, the genetic and exposure-history diversity represented was limited. Naive subsets generally had larger estimated clonotype richness than memory subsets. Compared with non-shared clonotypes, clonotypes shared by all four sorted-subset donors had higher generation probabilities. Incomplete sequencing was indicated by rarefaction of sorted-subset datasets, despite the large sequencing depth. Roughly 5.2% of naive CD4, around 3.6% of naive CD8, 2.3% of memory CD4, and approximately 0.39% of memory CD8 clonotypes were shared across a few donors.

This clone was recorded once. The target of this receptor is not known. Base qualities were left out, and no much larger clone turns up one base away. From the cysteine through the phenylalanine, the CDR3 covers 13 amino acids. Just CDR3 DNA is preserved here, 39 bases in frame from base 1. V is pared back by 8 bases and J by 1 base, with 6 bases lying between the germline termini. Via the germline V gene, CDR1 is SGHAT and CDR2 FQNNGV. Using the deep immunoSEQ assay, multiplex PCR amplified TCR CDR3 regions from genomic DNA. Genomic DNA extracted from each cell subset was distributed evenly over all wells of several immunoSEQ 96-well plates, and each plate served as one replicate. For sorted subsets, roughly 190 ng of genomic DNA, equivalent to 25,000 to 30,000 T cell genomes, went into each replicate PCR. The purified libraries were quantified using a Qubit 3.0 fluorometer, sized with a Bioanalyzer 2100, and then quantified again using the KAPA Library Quantification kit. Each immunoSEQ 96-well plate was sequenced on its own single-read 150-cycle Illumina NextSeq 550 flow cell. Turning to the authors' computational methods: Because only junctional sequences without quality scores were contained in the immunoSEQ output, filtering matching that applied to full-length reads could not be performed. To assign V/J genes and CDR3, sequences were annotated using PyIR, a Python wrapper for IgBLAST v1.9, with IMGT germline references. Reads with weak V/J assignments (E-value above 1e-6), missing CDR3, stop codons, out-of-frame junctions, or ambiguous translated residues were removed. V3J clonotypes were defined as sequences sharing an identical inferred V gene, J gene, and CDR3 amino acid sequence. Percentage overlap between repertoires was computed as shared unique clonotypes divided by the size of the smaller repertoire. RTK rarefaction, the Chao1 estimator, and Recon v2.1 estimates of unobserved clonotypes were used to assess repertoire richness. For all TCRbeta clonotypes obtained by the gDNA method from a few donors, generation probabilities were computed with OLGA. Drawn from immuneACCESS, this table holds only the in-frame rearrangements with V and J called that TCRdb kept. Clones are partly lost; checked studies trace under half to an unresolved V gene and leave the rest unexplained. V and J calls and clone size are as listed in that table; D and trimming were resolved from the DNA. This sample comprises about 1 million clones, 65% to 80% of them detected only once. The ten largest clones add up to 1.2% to 1.5% of the sample.

Healthy HIV-negative adults with no recently reported acute infections or vaccinations were included as donors. Only Caucasian adults living in Nashville, Tennessee, USA were represented among the donors. CD4+ T cells were enriched through magnetic negative selection, after which naive cells were positively selected on CD45RA and the remaining negative fraction served as the memory subset. After blood collection by leukapheresis, PBMCs were isolated using Ficoll-Histopaque density gradient centrifugation and then cryopreserved in the vapor phase of liquid nitrogen. Analytical flow cytometry was used to check the purity and quantity of every magnetically sorted T cell population. Genomic DNA was isolated from every sorted fraction and measured by UV absorbance on a Nanodrop 2000c.

Sequencing was done on a sample of memory CD4+ T cells sorted from blood. In the paper's terms, the cell subset or site label means: CD45RA-negative fraction. The V gene is TRBV11-2 and the J gene is TRBJ1-6; the D gene is possibly TRBD1, with 5 bases matching. This TCR derives from a man aged 18 to 30 in good health. The CDR3 region: CASSGSYNSPLHF. The sequence in DNA is TGTGCCAGCTCAGGGTCCTATAATTCACCCCTCCACTTT.